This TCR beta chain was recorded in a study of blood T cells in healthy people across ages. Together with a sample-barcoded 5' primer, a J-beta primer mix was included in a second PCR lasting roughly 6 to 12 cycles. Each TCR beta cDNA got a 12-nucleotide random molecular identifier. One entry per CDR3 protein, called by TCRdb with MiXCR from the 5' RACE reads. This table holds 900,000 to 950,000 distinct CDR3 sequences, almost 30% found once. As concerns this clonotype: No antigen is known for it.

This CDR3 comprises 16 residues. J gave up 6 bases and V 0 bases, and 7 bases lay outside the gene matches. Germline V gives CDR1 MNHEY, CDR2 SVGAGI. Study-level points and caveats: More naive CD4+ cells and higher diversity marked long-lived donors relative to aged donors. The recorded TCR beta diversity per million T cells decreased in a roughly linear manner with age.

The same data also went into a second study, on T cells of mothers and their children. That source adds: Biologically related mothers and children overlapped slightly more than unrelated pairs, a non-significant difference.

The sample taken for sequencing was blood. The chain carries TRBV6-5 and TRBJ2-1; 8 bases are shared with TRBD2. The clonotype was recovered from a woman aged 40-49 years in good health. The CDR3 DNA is TGTGCCAGCAGTTACTCTCGGGGGGGCCCCCCCAATGAGCAGTTCTTC. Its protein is CASSYSRGGPPNEQFF.